This T cell receptor beta chain was sequenced in a study of blood T cells in healthy people across ages. This clonotype occurred many times. The antigen is undetermined. Findings and caveats of the study: It was the long-lived donors that had more naive CD4+ cells and higher diversity than aged donors.

The authors ran a second PCR of about 7 to 11 cycles using a sample-barcoded 5' primer and a J-beta primer mix. TCRdb called the 5' RACE reads again in MiXCR, with one record for every CDR3 protein. There are 500,000 to 700,000 distinct CDR3 sequences in the sample; about 28% occur only once, and 15% to 19% lies in the top ten. Collection of 8.5 to 10 milliliters of peripheral blood was performed for each donor. Per individual sample, total RNA of at least 5.5 micrograms was extracted. Trimming shortened V by 0 bases and J by 1 base, and 13 bases separated the two germline ends. CDR3 size: 16 residues. The germline gives CDR1 GTSNPN, CDR2 SVGIG (reference sequence).

V is TRBV30 and J is TRBJ2-4, with D unclear. The sample was blood. The sequence came from a woman aged 80 or older in good health. The CDR3 sequence is CAWSVRALGAKNIQYF. The CDR3, as DNA: TGTGCCTGGAGTGTACGGGCCCTTGGGGCCAAAAACATTCAGTACTTC.